This T cell receptor beta chain was sequenced for a study of human versus mouse CDR3 diversity and MHC coevolution. Study findings and constraints: Humans had the largest estimated TCR beta repertoire, 1.5 million to 2 million clonotypes.

With 1 base clipped from V and 6 bases from J, the junction kept 5 bases outside the gene matches. The V gene's germline CDR1 is SNHLY and CDR2 FYNNEI. This CDR3 spans 14 amino acids. Turning to this clone: Its target is unknown.

TCRdb keeps only in-frame clones here, not all; method: immunoSEQ multiplex PCR. The data contain tens of thousands of clones, about 93% of them seen just once; the ten biggest clones take up over 1.3%. The rearrangement uses TRBV2 and TRBJ1-2; 7 bases map to TRBD1. This sequence was found in a person aged 30-69 years in good health. The sequenced sample was naive CD4+ T cells from blood. Subset given: CD45RO-negative CD62L-positive naive CD4 T cells. The CDR3 loop is CASSEGQGGNGYTF. The CDR3 DNA is TGTGCCAGCAGTGAAGGACAGGGCGGAAATGGCTACACCTTC.